This T cell receptor beta chain was obtained from a study of OX40 agonist ivuxolimab in advanced cancers. Study-wide context: Ivuxolimab, which targeted the costimulatory receptor OX40 (CD134), was an agonistic, fully human IgG2 monoclonal antibody. Intravenous ivuxolimab was administered to patients every 2 weeks at six dose levels: 0.01, 0.1, 0.3, 1.5, 3 and 10 mg/kg. Of the approximately 53 patients in dose escalation, approximately 20 had hepatocellular carcinoma, approximately 15 had melanoma, 9 had renal cell carcinoma and 9 had head and neck cancer. A male proportion of 82.7% and a mean age of 60 years, ranging from about 20 to 79, were recorded for the dose-escalation cohort. Prior anti-PD-1, anti-PD-L1 or anti-CTLA-4 therapy was permitted, and approximately 42% of dose-escalation patients had received checkpoint inhibitors. Three dose-escalation patients achieved partial responses, one with hepatocellular carcinoma and two with cutaneous melanoma. The purpose of peripheral TCRbeta sequencing was to test whether ivuxolimab changed TCR sequence diversity and led to clonal T-cell expansion. The paper reports the monotherapy dose-escalation portion (N = 52 patients) of the phase I ivuxolimab trial.

To sequence the TCRbeta CDR3 region, genomic DNA was isolated from the sorted cells. The immunoSEQ Assay was used for sequencing of TCRbeta CDR3 regions. What TCRdb holds here is the immuneACCESS table cut down to in-frame rearrangements. Part of the clones is not present; checked against another copy, under half of the missing clones reflect an unresolved V gene, and the others are unexplained. This sample is represented by around 66,000 clones; approximately 90% of them were singletons. The ten largest clonotypes hold around 2% of the sample. Patients with autoimmune disease history or receiving systemic immunosuppression were excluded from the trial. In every dose cohort, peripheral blood was drawn for TCR sequencing at baseline, cycle 4 day 1, and cycle 7 day 1. The samples were taken from a phase I, first-in-human, multicenter, open-label dose-escalation trial of ivuxolimab. Adults with locally advanced or metastatic melanoma, renal cell carcinoma, hepatocellular carcinoma or head and neck squamous cell carcinoma were enrolled in the trial. Before TCR sequencing, CD4+ T cells and CD8+ T cells were sorted from peripheral blood as separate populations.

The paper's findings and limits, for the study overall: Low levels of normalized T-cell clonal expansion were also seen in some patients who did not respond. Partial responders in the 0.1-3.0 mg/kg groups had among the lowest normalized peripheral clonal expansion, especially among CD8+ T cells. After ivuxolimab, CD8+ T cells had more expanded clones than CD4+ T cells on average. The antigen specificity of the peripheral T cells that underwent clonal expansion was not determined. Clonal expansion of both CD4+ and CD8+ blood T cells was observed from baseline to week 6 at doses 0.1 to 3.0 mg/kg.

This clone was seen once. Its antigen target is currently unknown. Nothing much larger sits one base from this clone, and base qualities are not available. The CDR3 has 20 amino acids, counting the end cysteine and phenylalanine. Only the CDR3 portion is preserved as DNA: 60 bases, with reading frame beginning at the first base. The germline V gene specifies KGHSH as CDR1 and LQKENI as CDR2. After removal of 0 bases from V and 2 bases from J, the junction retains 10 bases not matched to a gene. The rearrangement joined TRBV18 to TRBJ2-2, with TRBD1 identical over 12 junction bases. The sequences come from CD4+ or CD8+ T cells sorted from blood, collected in a trial of the OX40 agonist ivuxolimab. This TCR derives from an adult with an advanced solid tumor such as melanoma, head and neck, liver or kidney cancer. The nucleotide sequence is TGTGCCAGCTCACCACCGGTCGGTATGGGACAGGGGGCCAACACCGGGGAGCTGTTTTTT. This gives the protein CASSPPVGMGQGANTGELFF.